This TCR beta chain was documented in a study of blood T cell repertoires in COVID-19. Germline loops: CDR1 SGDLS, CDR2 YYNGEE. The CDR3 is 15 amino acids. Between the trimmed V and J ends, which lost 0 bases and 0 bases, there was a span of 7 bases. As to this clone: The sample carries other DNA sequences with the same CDR3.

Libraries were prepared by immunoSEQ multiplex PCR; TCRdb keeps only in-frame clonotypes and omits some of them. Of about 180,000 clones in the sample, 90% were seen once. The gene calls are TRBV9 and TRBJ1-5, with D hard to call. The clonotype originates from a man aged 50 to 59 with acute or convalescent COVID-19. The material sequenced was peripheral blood. CDR3 protein: CASSVGGNSNQPQHF. CDR3 DNA: TGTGCCAGCAGCGTAGGCGGGAATAGCAATCAGCCCCAGCATTTT.